Listed below are T cell receptor beta chains from one sample, sequenced in a study of cytomegalovirus exposure and HLA in healthy donors. TCRdb's table, derived via immunoSEQ multiplex PCR, lists solely in-frame clones and lacks some. The sample contains tens of thousands of clones, 70% to 80% of which appear only once. The sequencing sample was made of PBMCs. These receptor sequences come from a woman in her forties in good health and CMV-seropositive. CDR3s include the opening cysteine and the closing phenylalanine or tryptophan. A D gene is named only where the DNA matches it firmly. A row's size may be missing; if present it is once, few, many or a size class.

abundance | j_gene | v_gene | d_gene | CDR3nt | CDR3aa
. | TRBJ2-7 | TRBV7-2 | TRBD2 | TGTGCCGGCGGGAGGCCTGGGACTGAGGGTGAGCAGTACTTC | CAGGRPGTEGEQYF
. | TRBJ2-5 | TRBV11-2 | TRBD2 | TGTGCCAGCAGCTTAGGGCGAGTACTTAGCGGGGGGGCCGTGGAGACCCAGTACTTC | CASSLGRVLSGGAVETQYF
. | TRBJ1-1 | TRBV12-5 | . | TGTGCTAGTGGTTTGGTACTGGGCAGGGGCACTGAAGCTTTCTTT | CASGLVLGRGTEAFF
. | TRBJ2-3 | TRBV4-1 | . | TGCGCCAGCAGCCAAGGTGACAAGACCACAGATACGCAGTATTTT | CASSQGDKTTDTQYF
. | TRBJ2-7 | TRBV2 | TRBD1 | TGTGCCAGCCAGGGGGCCTCCTACGAGCAGTACTTC | CASQGASYEQYF
. | TRBJ2-6 | TRBV19 | TRBD1 | TGTACCAGTAGTATTACAGGGGCGAGGGCCAACGTCCTGACTTTC | CTSSITGARANVLTF
once | TRBJ2-3 | TRBV29-1 | TRBD2 | TGCAGCGTTGAACTCTTAATGGGCGGGGGGGCCTCCGATACGCAGTATTTT | CSVELLMGGGASDTQYF
. | TRBJ1-2 | TRBV7-2 | TRBD1 | TGTGCCAGCAGCTTTGGACAGGGGAGGTATGGCTACACCTTC | CASSFGQGRYGYTF
. | TRBJ2-2 | TRBV18 | TRBD1 | TGTGCCAGCTCACCAACTAGAGGACAGGGGATCGTGAAGAACACCGGGGAGCTGTTTTTT | CASSPTRGQGIVKNTGELFF
few | TRBJ1-1 | TRBV19 | . | TGTGCCATCCGGATAGGGGGATCGAACACTGAAGCTTTCTTT | CAIRIGGSNTEAFF
. | TRBJ1-5 | TRBV30 | . | TGTGCCGGAGGGACTGATAGCAATCAGCCCCAGCATTTT | CAGGTDSNQPQHF
. | TRBJ1-4 | TRBV5-4 | TRBD1 | TGTGCCAGCAGCGTCGGACAGGCAACTAATGAAAAACTGTTTTTT | CASSVGQATNEKLFF
. | TRBJ2-5 | TRBV19 | . | TGTGCCAGTAGTATAGTTCGGCAGGGCTTAGGAGAGACCCAGTACTTC | CASSIVRQGLGETQYF
. | TRBJ2-5 | TRBV10-3 | TRBD2 | TGTGCCATCAGTGGGCCGGGGGGGCCGAGTGGAGAGACCCAGTACTTC | CAISGPGGPSGETQYF
. | TRBJ2-3 | TRBV28 | TRBD1 | TGTGCCAGCAGTCCCCAGGGGGCTTACACAGATACGCAGTATTTT | CASSPQGAYTDTQYF
. | TRBJ1-3 | TRBV19 | . | TGTGCCAGTAGTATCTCAGTTTATTCTGGAAACACCATATATTTT | CASSISVYSGNTIYF
few | TRBJ2-3 | TRBV6-5 | . | TGTGCCAGCAGGGTGGGGGGAGGCACAGATACGCAGTATTTT | CASRVGGGTDTQYF
few | TRBJ1-2 | TRBV6-6 | TRBD1 | TGTGCCAGCAGGACAGGGGAGGGGCACTATGGCTACACCTTC | CASRTGEGHYGYTF
. | TRBJ2-7 | TRBV12-5 | TRBD1 | TGTGCTAGTGCCCCGGACAGGGTGTACGAGCAGTACTTC | CASAPDRVYEQYF
. | TRBJ1-1 | TRBV6-1 | . | TGTGCCAGCAGTTATAGGACGGGGGGCACTGAAGCTTTCTTT | CASSYRTGGTEAFF
. | TRBJ2-1 | TRBV4-1 | TRBD1 | TGCGCCAGCAGCCGGACAGGAATAAGCTACAATGAGCAGTTCTTC | CASSRTGISYNEQFF
. | TRBJ2-7 | TRBV11-2 | . | TGTGCCAGCAGCGAGACTCAGGGCTACGAGCAGTACTTC | CASSETQGYEQYF
. | TRBJ1-2 | TRBV7-8 | TRBD1 | TGTGCCAGCAGTCAGTCCGGGACAGGGGGAAAGTCCCACTTC | CASSQSGTGGKSHF
. | TRBJ1-1 | TRBV4-1 | . | TGCGCCAGCAAGTCACCTACAGAGAACACTGAAGCTTTCTTT | CASKSPTENTEAFF
. | TRBJ2-7 | TRBV6-5 | . | TGTGCCAGCAACGGCTACGAGCAGTACTTC | CASNGYEQYF
. | TRBJ1-1 | TRBV5-6 | . | TGTGCCAGCAGTCCAGGGGTTAACACTGAAGCTTTCTTT | CASSPGVNTEAFF
. | TRBJ1-1 | TRBV21-1 | . | TGTGCCAGCAGCAGTCAGGGGGTTAAGAACACTGAAGCTTTCTTT | CASSSQGVKNTEAFF
. | TRBJ2-7 | TRBV10-1 | TRBD2 | TGCGCCAGCAGCAAGACTAGCGGGGGGTTCTCCTACGAGCAGTACTTC | CASSKTSGGFSYEQYF
. | TRBJ1-2 | TRBV5-6 | . | TGTGCCAGCAGCCCCCTAAATGGGGCTGGCTATGGCTACACCTTC | CASSPLNGAGYGYTF
. | TRBJ2-7 | TRBV7-2 | TRBD2 | TGTGCCAGCAGCAGGGGACTAGCGGGGATTTACGAGCAGTACTTC | CASSRGLAGIYEQYF
. | TRBJ2-1 | TRBV7-8 | . | TGTGCCAGCAGCCACCCGGGAAGTGAGCAGTTCTTC | CASSHPGSEQFF
once | TRBJ2-7 | TRBV7-9 | . | TGTGCCAGCAGCTTAGAGCAGCAGCAGCGCGCATACGAGCAGTACTTC | CASSLEQQQRAYEQYF
. | TRBJ1-6 | TRBV11-2 | TRBD1 | TGTGCCAGCAGCTTCTCGGACAGGGGCTCCTATAATTCACCCCTCCACTTT | CASSFSDRGSYNSPLHF
. | TRBJ2-7 | TRBV7-8 | . | TGTGCCGGCAGCTACCCGGGACCGGGGGTCGAGCAGTACTTC | CAGSYPGPGVEQYF
. | TRBJ2-5 | TRBV7-9 | . | TGTGCCAGCAGATCCCAAAGGGTCGGGAAAGCTGAGACCCAGTACTTC | CASRSQRVGKAETQYF
. | TRBJ2-7 | TRBV6-4 | TRBD1 | TGTGCCAGCAGCACGGGACAGGGGCCCTACGAGCAGTACTTC | CASSTGQGPYEQYF
. | TRBJ2-3 | TRBV9 | . | TGTGCCAGCAGGAACTCAGGAACAGATACGCAGTATTTT | CASRNSGTDTQYF
. | TRBJ2-3 | TRBV29-1 | TRBD2 | TGCAGCGCGGGAGGGTGGGGACTCACAGATACGCAGTATTTT | CSAGGWGLTDTQYF
. | TRBJ2-5 | TRBV6-5 | TRBD2 | TGTGCCAGCAGAAGTTCGGGAGGAGAGACCCAGTACTTC | CASRSSGGETQYF
. | TRBJ2-2 | TRBV11-2 | . | TGTGCCAGCAGCCCATACAAGAAAAACACCGGGGAGCTGTTTTTT | CASSPYKKNTGELFF
. | TRBJ2-7 | TRBV21-1 | . | TGTGCCAGCAGCAAAGCTCCGGGGGGCTCCTACGAGCAGTACTTC | CASSKAPGGSYEQYF
few | TRBJ2-2 | TRBV18 | . | TGTGCCAGCTCACCCTCCGCCGGAACGGTGCCCGCGGCCGGGGAGCTGTTTTTT | CASSPSAGTVPAAGELFF
few | TRBJ2-4 | TRBV9 | . | TGTGCCAGCAGCGTAGGACAAGCCAAAAACATTCAGTACTTC | CASSVGQAKNIQYF
. | TRBJ2-2 | TRBV5-1 | . | TGCGCCAGCAGCTTGGATGGGCAGGGAACTGTCGGGGAGCTGTTTTTT | CASSLDGQGTVGELFF
. | TRBJ2-2 | TRBV7-9 | TRBD1 | TGTGCCAGCAGATGGGACAGGGGATGGCCCGGGGAGCTGTTTTTT | CASRWDRGWPGELFF
. | TRBJ1-1 | TRBV28 | . | TGTGCCAGCAGCCCACCCCGGGGTCCGAACACTGAAGCTTTCTTT | CASSPPRGPNTEAFF
once | TRBJ1-1 | TRBV6-5 | TRBD1 | TGTGCCAGCGGTAACAACAGGGGGGGGACTGAAGCTTTCTTT | CASGNNRGGTEAFF
. | TRBJ2-6 | TRBV18 | . | TGTGCCAGCTCACCACAGCTTCGGGGGAGCGGGGCCAACGTCCTGACTTTC | CASSPQLRGSGANVLTF
. | TRBJ1-1 | TRBV5-5 | . | TGTGCCAGCAGCTTGGTGGGCGACAGGATCGAAGCTTTCTTT | CASSLVGDRIEAFF
. | TRBJ2-5 | TRBV7-9 | TRBD1 | TGTGCCAGCAGCTCCTACGGGACAGGCCTAACCCAAGAGACCCAGTACTTC | CASSSYGTGLTQETQYF
. | TRBJ1-2 | TRBV6-5 | TRBD1 | TGTGCCAGCAGCCGCTCCGGGACAGGGAGGGATGGCTACACCTTC | CASSRSGTGRDGYTF
. | TRBJ2-6 | TRBV30 | TRBD2 | TGTGCCTGGAGTGGGGAGGGTAGGGATCTTCCCAACGTCCTGACTTTC | CAWSGEGRDLPNVLTF
. | TRBJ2-1 | TRBV20-1 | . | TGCAGTGCTAGGGCAGATGAGCAGTTCTTC | CSARADEQFF
. | TRBJ2-1 | TRBV10-3 | TRBD2 | TGTGCCATCAGTGAGTCTGCTAGCGGGGGACCCGAATACAATGAGCAGTTCTTC | CAISESASGGPEYNEQFF